Listed below are T cell receptor beta chains from one sample, sequenced in a study of control samples from healthy donors and cancer patients. The table came from immunoSEQ multiplex PCR; TCRdb's copy has only in-frame clones and leaves some out. The sample carries around 25,000 clones, under 95% recorded once. The specimen sequenced was PBMCs. All receptors derive from a middle-aged man with lung cancer. Each CDR3 is given with its conserved first and last residue. The D gene is left open where the match is weak. Not all rows give a size; the values are once, few, many and, for expanded clones, a class.

NA NA TRBJ1-1 TRBV6-5 TGTGCCAGCACCTCTCTCAGGGGGAACACTGAAGCTTTCTTT CASTSLRGNTEAFF
NA NA TRBJ2-2 TRBV6-5 TGTGCCAGCACCCCGGGGGCAAGCACCGGGGAGCTGTTTTTT CASTPGASTGELFF
NA NA TRBJ2-3 TRBV5-1 TGCGCCAGCAGCTTCCGATTCGGCGACACCACAGATACGCAGTATTTT CASSFRFGDTTDTQYF
NA TRBD1 TRBJ2-7 TRBV6-5 TGTGCCAGCAGTTCCGCGGGACAGGGTAACGACGAGCAGTACTTC CASSSAGQGNDEQYF
NA NA TRBJ2-7 TRBV7-2 TGTGCCAGCAGCCCGCCGGGGAACTCCTACGAGCAGTACTTC CASSPPGNSYEQYF
few NA TRBJ1-1 TRBV5-5 TGTGCCAGCAGCTTGATAGAAAACACTGAAGCTTTCTTT CASSLIENTEAFF
NA NA TRBJ2-2 TRBV10-3 TGTGCCATCAGTGAGAGGGACACCGGGGAGCTGTTTTTT CAISERDTGELFF
NA TRBD1 TRBJ1-6 TRBV30 TGTGCCTGGAACTACCGACAGGGAGTACTTTCCTCCTATAATTCACCCCTCCACTTT CAWNYRQGVLSSYNSPLHF
NA NA TRBJ1-6 TRBV3-1/TRBV3-2 TGTGCCAGCAGCCAAGACAGGGGCGCGAATTCACCCCTCCACTTT CASSQDRGANSPLHF
once NA TRBJ2-7 TRBV5-6 TGTGCCAGCAGCGAACAGGGTTACGAGCAGTACTTC CASSEQGYEQYF
NA TRBD2 TRBJ2-1 TRBV3-1/TRBV3-2 TGTGCCAGCACCTCCGGAGCGGGGGATGAGCAGTTCTTC CASTSGAGDEQFF
once NA TRBJ2-5 TRBV25-1 TGTGCCAGCAACCCACTTGGCGGACAAGAGACCCAGTACTTC CASNPLGGQETQYF
NA NA TRBJ1-3 TRBV5-6 TGTGCCAGCAGCTTGGTTGCCGTTTCTGGAAACACCATATATTTT CASSLVAVSGNTIYF
NA NA TRBJ2-7 TRBV6-6 TGTGCCAGCAGGGGCGGGGATTTTTACGAGCAGTACTTC CASRGGDFYEQYF
NA NA TRBJ2-3 TRBV19 TGTGCCAGTAGTATTGGACAGTCCACAGATACGCAGTATTTT CASSIGQSTDTQYF
NA TRBD1 TRBJ2-7 TRBV5-1 TGCGCCAGCAGCGTGACAGGGCCCTACGAGCAGTACTTC CASSVTGPYEQYF
NA NA TRBJ2-1 TRBV7-3 TGTGCCAGCAGCCTTACTGAGGGGGCCTACAATGAGCAGTTCTTC CASSLTEGAYNEQFF
NA NA TRBJ1-2 TRBV28 TGTGCCAGCAGTTTGTCATCAATAACTAACTATGGCTACACCTTC CASSLSSITNYGYTF
NA NA TRBJ1-1 TRBV18 TGTGCCAGCTCACTAGGACAATCAGGGACCACTGAAGCTTTCTTT CASSLGQSGTTEAFF
NA NA TRBJ1-1 TRBV10-2 TGCGCCAGCAGTGAATTAACAGGGACTGAAGCTTTCTTT CASSELTGTEAFF
NA NA TRBJ1-6 TRBV19 TGTGCCAGTAGTATCCGCCAGGGGACTTCACCCCTCCACTTT CASSIRQGTSPLHF
NA TRBD1 TRBJ1-4 TRBV9 TGTGCCAGCAGCCTACGACAGGGCCATAATGAAAAACTGTTTTTT CASSLRQGHNEKLFF
NA TRBD1 TRBJ1-6 TRBV5-1 TGCGCCAGCAGCTTGGGGGACAGGGGAAGACAAGAACCCCTCCACTTT CASSLGDRGRQEPLHF
NA TRBD1 TRBJ1-2 TRBV29-1 TGCAGCGCCACTATCGGGACAGGGGGGGACTATGGCTACACCTTC CSATIGTGGDYGYTF
NA NA TRBJ1-5 TRBV28 TGTGCCAGCAGTTTATCAGGGAATCAGCCCCAGCATTTT CASSLSGNQPQHF
few NA TRBJ2-5 TRBV5-6 TGTGCCAGCAGCTTTGGCAGGGCGACCAGGACCCAGTACTTC CASSFGRATRTQYF
once NA TRBJ2-5 TRBV2 TGTGCCAGCAGTTCCGGGACACAAGAGACCCAGTACTTC CASSSGTQETQYF
NA NA TRBJ1-4 TRBV6-2/TRBV6-3 TGTGCCAGCAGTTGGTCCCCCCTCGCGCACCCGGGGAATGAAAAACTGTTTTTT CASSWSPLAHPGNEKLFF
NA NA TRBJ2-3 TRBV2 TGTGCCAGCACCCCGACCAGCGCAGATACGCAGTATTTT CASTPTSADTQYF
NA TRBD1 TRBJ2-4 TRBV5-8 TGTGCCAGCAGCTTGGCCACAGGGGCCCTAGCCAAAAACATTCAGTACTTC CASSLATGALAKNIQYF
few NA TRBJ2-5 TRBV11-2 TGTGCCAGCAGCTATAGTGAGGGGGAGACCCAGTACTTC CASSYSEGETQYF
NA NA TRBJ2-6 TRBV2 TGTGCCAGCATCCCGGCGCGGTTTGGCGGGGCCAACGTCCTGACTTTC CASIPARFGGANVLTF
NA NA TRBJ1-1 TRBV30 TGTGCCTGGAGTTGGACTCGGATGAACACTGAAGCTTTCTTT CAWSWTRMNTEAFF
few NA TRBJ1-1 TRBV12-5 TGTGCTAGCGTACGGGGGGCGCGGACTGAAGCTTTCTTT CASVRGARTEAFF
NA TRBD1 TRBJ2-3 TRBV7-2 TGTGCCAGCAGCGCCGACAGGGGGGATACGCAGTATTTT CASSADRGDTQYF
NA NA TRBJ1-2 TRBV10-3 TGTGCCATCAGTGATCGGGGCGGTGGCTACACCTTC CAISDRGGGYTF
NA TRBD1 TRBJ1-2 TRBV19 TGTGCCAGTAGTCTTTTGACAGGGGACCCCTATGGCTACACCTTC CASSLLTGDPYGYTF
once TRBD1 TRBJ2-2 TRBV19 TGTGCCAGTAGTATCGAGGGGGCGGGCACCGGGGAGCTGTTTTTT CASSIEGAGTGELFF
NA TRBD2 TRBJ2-1 TRBV2 TGTGCCAGCAGTCCGGGACTAGACGGCGATGAGCAGTTCTTC CASSPGLDGDEQFF
NA TRBD1 TRBJ2-2 TRBV2 TGTGCCAGCACGGGACAGGGGGCCTCCACCGGGGAGCTGTTTTTT CASTGQGASTGELFF
NA NA TRBJ1-5 TRBV6-4 TGTGCCAGCAGTGACTCAGGGGACATCCTCAGCAATCAGCCCCAGCATTTT CASSDSGDILSNQPQHF
NA NA TRBJ2-3 TRBV27 TGTGCCAGCAGTTTGAGGGTGATGGCGGATACGCAGTATTTT CASSLRVMADTQYF
NA NA TRBJ1-1 TRBV19 TGTGCCAGTAGTATACCCTTTGGGAGGGACACTGAGGCTTTCTTT CASSIPFGRDTEAFF
NA NA TRBJ2-2 TRBV7-9 TGTTTAGGGGGACGGAACACCGGGGAGCTGTTTTTT CLGGRNTGELFF
NA NA TRBJ1-2 TRBV28 TGTGCCAGCAGTACAGGCGGGGGTAACTATGGCTACACCTTC CASSTGGGNYGYTF
NA TRBD1 TRBJ2-7 TRBV2 TGTGCCAGCAGTAAGGGACAGGGGACCGCAAAATCCTACGAGCAGTACTTC CASSKGQGTAKSYEQYF
NA NA TRBJ1-1 TRBV27 TGTGCCAGCAGTGATCCCGTGAACACTGAAGCTTTCTTT CASSDPVNTEAFF
once TRBD1 TRBJ1-5 TRBV18 TGTGCCAGCTCACCCGGACAGGGAGGTCAGCCCCAGCATTTT CASSPGQGGQPQHF
NA NA TRBJ2-7 TRBV20-1 TGCAGTGCTGGCCGCTGGGACGAGCAGTACTTC CSAGRWDEQYF
NA NA TRBJ2-5 TRBV5-4 TGTGCCAGCAGCTTGAAATTGGGGGTTTCGCGGGAGACCCAGTACTTC CASSLKLGVSRETQYF
NA NA TRBJ2-3 TRBV12-5 TGTGCTAGTGGTCCTGGGGGCTCCTCGCTCACAGATACGCAGTATTTT CASGPGGSSLTDTQYF
NA NA TRBJ2-3 TRBV2 TGTGCCAGCAGTGTTACTAGAGATAGGCAGTATTTT CASSVTRDRQYF
NA TRBD1 TRBJ2-2 TRBV6-5 TGTGCCAGCAGGGGACAGGGGAGCACCGGGGAGCTGTTTTTT CASRGQGSTGELFF
once NA TRBJ1-1 TRBV28 TGTGCCAGCAGCCCGAGGCGGGACACTGAAGCTTTCTTT CASSPRRDTEAFF
NA NA TRBJ1-4 TRBV6-6 TGTGCCAGCTCCCTAAGGGGGGCTGAAAAACTGTTTTTT CASSLRGAEKLFF